Presented here are 8 T cell receptor beta chains from one specimen sequenced in a study of blood T cell repertoires in COVID-19. Assay used: immunoSEQ multiplex PCR; TCRdb lists only in-frame clones, some missing. The data show some 310,000 clones, around 87% seen once. The material sequenced was peripheral blood. Every receptor here comes from a man in his forties or fifties with active or convalescent COVID-19.

This clone is a singleton in its sample. This chain links TRBV7-8 with TRBJ2-1, with D perhaps TRBD2 (6 bases). CDR1 and CDR2 from the germline V gene are SGHVS and FQNEAQ. This CDR3 region has 12 residues. Trimming took off 5 bases at V and 9 bases at J, with 11 bases between the two ends. CDR3 sequence (DNA): TGTGCCAGCAGCCTCCGGGGGTTTGAGCAGTTCTTC. Translation: CASSLRGFEQFF.

The genes are TRBV5-8 and TRBJ2-1, with D possibly matching TRBD1 (6 bases). V was trimmed by 5 bases and J by 0 bases, leaving 15 bases between them. CDR3 size: 16 residues. Germline CDR1 and CDR2: SGHTS and YDEGEE. The CDR3 loop reads CASRHETGPSYNEQFF. The CDR3 coding sequence is TGTGCCAGCAGACATGAAACAGGGCCCTCCTACAATGAGCAGTTCTTC. Filled out from reference TRBV5-8 and TRBJ2-1, the complete variable domain reads EAGVTQSPTHLIKTRGQQATLRCSPISGHTSVYWYQQALGLGLQFLLWYDEGEERNRGNFPPRFSGRQFPNYSSELNVNALELEDSALYLCASRHETGPSYNEQFFGPGTRLTVL.

This clone is a singleton in its sample. The V call is TRBV12-3 or TRBV12-4, the J call TRBJ2-1; 9 positions agree with TRBD1. The CDR3 length is 13 residues. The trim removed 5 bases at V and 6 bases at J, leaving 2 bases unmatched. The CDR3 sequence: CASSGTGSNEQFF. CDR3 nucleotides: TGTGCCAGCAGTGGGACAGGGTCCAATGAGCAGTTCTTC.

The chain links TRBV7-9 to TRBJ2-1, with 8 bases identical to TRBD1. This CDR3 comprises 17 residues. Losses at the gene ends were 3 bases for V and 10 bases for J; bases not matched to a gene: 17. CDR1 is SEHNR, CDR2 FQNEAQ, per germline (reference sequence). The CDR3 bases are TGTGCCAGCAGCTTTGTCAGGGGGCCCGGTGCTTTGCGCGAGCAGTTCTTC. This gives the protein CASSFVRGPGALREQFF.

This sequence joins TRBV27 and TRBJ2-1, with 7 positions matching TRBD1. The V gene's germline CDR1 is MNHEY and CDR2 SMNVEV (reference sequence). This CDR3 spans 16 amino acids. V lost 5 bases and J lost 3; bases outside the gene matches: 10. The CDR3 nucleotides are TGTGCCAGCAGTCCCCGGGGACAGTTAAACTACAATGAGCAGTTCTTC. Translated: CASSPRGQLNYNEQFF.

V is TRBV28 and J is TRBJ1-3; no definite D call. The V gene lost 3 bases and the J gene lost 2 bases, with 8 bases spanning the gap. The CDR3 is 14 amino acids. Germline CDR1 MDHEN, CDR2 SYDVKM. This CDR3 is CASSLVGAGNTIYF. The DNA for the CDR3 is TGTGCCAGCAGTTTGGTGGGAGCTGGAAACACCATATATTTT.

V usage is TRBV7-3 and J usage is TRBJ2-1, with 10 bases identical to TRBD1. Unmatched junction bases numbered 6, after V lost 5 bases and J lost 5 bases. The CDR3 totals 15 residues. Germline CDR1 is SGHTA and CDR2 is FQGTGA. The CDR3 region is CASSPGQGGHNEQFF. The CDR3 nucleotides are TGTGCCAGCAGCCCTGGACAGGGGGGCCACAATGAGCAGTTCTTC.

This chain uses TRBV28 with TRBJ1-2, with 11 bases lining up with TRBD1. V dropped 6 bases and J dropped 8; count of bases not matched to a gene: 8. CDR3 size: 14 residues. Germline V lookup: CDR1 MDHEN, CDR2 SYDVKM. The CDR3 sequence: CASRRGQGARGYTF. In nucleotides, the CDR3 is TGTGCCAGCAGGAGAGGACAGGGGGCTAGAGGCTACACCTTC.